This TCR beta chain was sequenced in a study of T cell responses to AZD1222 COVID-19 vaccine. CDR3 size: 12 residues. The assay was immunoSEQ multiplex PCR, and TCRdb's table has in-frame clones only and misses some. Of around 110,000 clones in the sample, 90% to 95% were seen once. As regards this clone: One junction end does not reproduce the germline sequence, and a read error may be involved.

V gene TRBV12-3 or TRBV12-4 combines with J gene TRBJ2-3, with 12 positions matching TRBD2. This receptor was obtained from an adult in good health. Sequencing was performed on peripheral blood, taken on day 0 of AZD1222 vaccination. The CDR3 DNA sequence: TGTGCCAGCAGCCCTAGCGGGAGGGTAATGGATTTT. Residues: CASSPSGRVMDF.